The T cell receptor (beta chain) under discussion was sequenced for a study of blood T cell repertoires in COVID-19. This clone was observed a handful of times. V trimming: 5 bases; J trimming: 0 bases; junction bases outside the gene matches: 14. Germline loops: CDR1 MNHEY, CDR2 SVGEGT. This CDR3 contains 18 residues. Those enrolled, adults aged about 18 to 89 years, came from 20 to 25 US areas. Categorization into cohorts depended on clinical history that participants reported. The assay was immunoSEQ multiplex PCR, and TCRdb's table has in-frame clones only and misses some. The data hold approximately 240,000 clones, with 87% observed a single time.

The sequencing sample was made of PBMCs or T cells enriched from blood (not recorded which). The receptor was derived from a woman in her 30s with acute COVID-19. The gene calls are TRBV6-2 or TRBV6-3 and TRBJ1-1, with TRBD1 matching over 8 bases. CDR3 in amino acids: CASSKRTGLPPVNTEAFF. CDR3 DNA: TGTGCCAGCAGTAAGCGGACAGGGTTGCCGCCTGTGAACACTGAAGCTTTCTTT.